Given below is one T cell receptor (beta chain) in context. The antigen is undetermined. The sample originates from a study of cytomegalovirus exposure and HLA in healthy donors. PCR was performed using 60 Vbeta and 13 Jbeta primers. The method was immunoSEQ multiplex PCR; TCRdb's version includes in-frame clones alone and lacks a portion of them. The sample totals approximately 77,000 clones. The germline gives CDR1 SEHNR, CDR2 FQNEAQ (reference sequence). Trimming shortened V by 3 bases and J by 7 bases, and 16 bases separated the two germline ends. CDR3 size: 15 residues. Findings and limits, study-wide: Available immune exposure information covered CMV serostatus only.

The gene calls are TRBV7-9 and TRBJ2-1; D possibly corresponds to TRBD1 (5 bases). This TCR was sampled from a man aged 25-45 years in good health and CMV-seronegative. Source material: PBMCs. This CDR3 is CASSFPGNRNNEQFF. The CDR3 DNA follows: TGTGCCAGCAGCTTTCCGGGCAACAGGAATAATGAGCAGTTCTTC.